This TCR beta chain was captured by sequencing in a study of blood T cell repertoires in COVID-19. The CDR3 spans 15 residues. Per germline, CDR1 MNHEY and CDR2 SVGAGI. The V end was cut by 2 bases, the J end by 2 bases, with 12 bases between. In the original workflow: Nucleated cell number was recorded as an estimate derived from reference gene primer amplification. The data were produced by immunoSEQ multiplex PCR, yet TCRdb's version contains in-frame clones alone and is incomplete. The V and J calls and clone size were taken over from that table, and D and trimming were inferred from the DNA. The table includes 200,000 to 250,000 clones, around 89% detected once.

The sample taken for sequencing was peripheral blood. This receptor was taken from a man aged 70 or older with acute or convalescent COVID-19. The J gene is TRBJ1-1, the V gene TRBV6-5; a weak D match, TRBD1 (6 bases). The CDR3 DNA sequence: TGTGCCAGCAGTTACGCCCCGACAGGCAACACTGAAGCTTTCTTT. Amino acid sequence: CASSYAPTGNTEAFF.